This T cell receptor (beta chain) was captured by sequencing in a study of graft-versus-host responses after intestinal transplantation. Study-wide background: Uniformly, recipients were administered anti-thymocyte globulin induction with subsequent tacrolimus and steroids for roughly three years. Overall study results and limits: Early post-transplant declines in HvG were associated with peak levels of circulating GvH clones. Recipient bone marrow held GvH clones, some seen earlier in ileum or blood. Where graft-donor T cell macrochimerism was present, patients had high graft-versus-host to host-versus-graft clonal ratios in allografts.

Germline-derived CDR1 and CDR2 are SGDLS and YYNGEE. The CDR3 runs 18 residues. Germline trimming cut 0 bases from V and 0 bases from J; bases unmatched to any gene: 9. Comment on this clone: The antigen is unknown.

Assay used: immunoSEQ multiplex PCR; TCRdb lists only in-frame clones, some missing. The data contain some 86,000 clones, 91% of them singletons. The chain links TRBV9 to TRBJ1-1, with 9 bases fitting TRBD1. This TCR was recovered from a human donor who received an intestinal transplant. This specimen was unstimulated CD4+ T cells sorted from spleen or lymph node cells, taken before intestinal transplant. The CDR3 protein is CASSVGVGQGAVNTEAFF. CDR3 sequence (DNA): TGTGCCAGCAGCGTAGGGGTGGGACAGGGCGCTGTGAACACTGAAGCTTTCTTT.